Below are 20 T cell receptor beta chains sequenced from a single sample in a study of T cell changes during pregnancy in multiple sclerosis. The protocol was immunoSEQ multiplex PCR, while the TCRdb copy is restricted to in-frame clones and leaves out a portion. The repertoire consists of 65,000 to 85,000 clones, with nearly 95% occurring once and the leading ten covering around 0.3%. Sequenced material: CD4+ T cells from peripheral blood mononuclear cells, taken after pregnancy. Receptors originate from a female donor with multiple sclerosis, enrolled in a pregnancy study.

The chain employs TRBV10-3 and TRBJ2-5, with a weak D call TRBD2 (5 bases). Germline V gives CDR1 ENHRY, CDR2 SYGVKD. V was shortened by 3 bases and J by 5 bases, with 13 bases between the two germline ends. This CDR3 spans 14 amino acids. This CDR3 is CAISEEDWTETQYF. The CDR3 nucleotides are TGTGCCATCAGTGAAGAGGACTGGACGGAGACCCAGTACTTC.

The V call is TRBV6-5, the J call TRBJ2-1; D possibly corresponds to TRBD2 (5 bases). V was trimmed by 6 bases and J by 4 bases, leaving 16 bases between them. CDR1 and CDR2 (germline): MNHEY, SVGAGI. The CDR3 is 15 amino acids. The CDR3 protein is CASRHTGRGYNEQFF. The CDR3 DNA sequence: TGTGCCAGCAGGCACACGGGGAGAGGGTACAATGAGCAGTTCTTC.

The rearrangement joins TRBV12-5 to TRBJ2-2, with 7 bases lining up with TRBD1. The J segment lost 3 bases and the V segment lost 0 bases, leaving 7 bases of the junction unmatched. This CDR3 contains 17 residues. Germline V gene lookup returns CDR1 LGHNT and CDR2 FRNRAP. CDR3 in DNA: TGTGCTAGTGGTTTGGTACGGGATAGGGGGCACACCGGGGAGCTGTTTTTT. This gives the protein CASGLVRDRGHTGELFF.

V usage is TRBV11-2 and J usage is TRBJ1-2, with D possibly matching TRBD1 (5 bases). Germline CDR1 is SGHAT and CDR2 is FQNNGV. The CDR3 loop spans 13 amino acids. V shed 1 base and J shed 5 bases, with 8 bases lying between them. CDR3 protein: CASSLGGLYGYTF. The DNA for the CDR3 is TGTGCCAGCAGCTTAGGGGGACTTTATGGCTACACCTTC.

V usage is TRBV28 and J usage is TRBJ2-5; 7 bases line up with TRBD2. CDR3 size: 15 residues. The germline V gene has CDR1 MDHEN and CDR2 SYDVKM. Losses at the gene ends were 3 bases for V and 5 bases for J; bases not matched to a gene: 9. The CDR3 protein is CASSFVLAGRETQYF. CDR3 bases: TGTGCCAGCAGTTTCGTGTTAGCGGGCAGGGAGACCCAGTACTTC.

The J gene is TRBJ2-1, the V gene TRBV5-1; the D gene is possibly TRBD1 (6 bases). V was pared by 0 bases and J by 8 bases, with 12 bases between. Per the germline V gene, CDR1 is SGHRS and CDR2 is YFSETQ. The CDR3 totals 14 residues. CDR3 DNA sequence: TGCGCCAGCAGCTTGGATGGACAGTGGGATGAGCAGTTCTTC. It translates to CASSLDGQWDEQFF.

The chain couples TRBV5-1 to TRBJ2-1; 9 bases agree with TRBD1. Trimming cost V 2 bases and J 6 bases; bases outside gene matches: 6. The CDR3 sequence is 15 residues long. In germline, CDR1 is SGHRS, CDR2 YFSETQ. The CDR3 here is CASSLGQGLFNEQFF. In DNA, the CDR3 is TGCGCCAGCAGCTTAGGACAGGGGCTATTCAATGAGCAGTTCTTC.

V usage is TRBV7-2 and J usage is TRBJ2-1; 12 nucleotides match TRBD2. CDR1 and CDR2 (germline): SGHTA, FQGNSA. After removal of 4 bases from V and 6 bases from J, the junction contained 4 bases not matched to a gene. CDR3 length: 15 amino acids. This CDR3 is CASSYGLAGFNEQFF. The CDR3 DNA is TGTGCCAGCAGCTACGGACTAGCGGGATTCAATGAGCAGTTCTTC.

The chain is built from TRBV6-1 and TRBJ1-5; 7 nucleotides line up with TRBD1. Germline CDR1 is MNHNS and CDR2 is SASEGT. Trimming removed 6 bases from V and 3 bases from J; junction bases left unmatched: 5. The CDR3 sequence is 14 residues long. The CDR3: CASSEQGFNQPQHF. The CDR3 DNA reads as TGTGCCAGCAGCGAACAGGGGTTCAATCAGCCCCAGCATTTT.

The chain combines TRBV19 with TRBJ2-4; a weak D match, TRBD1 (5 bases). Germline-derived CDR1 and CDR2 are LNHDA and SQIVND (reference sequence). There are 16 residues in the CDR3. V lost 2 bases, J lost 3 bases, and 14 bases lay in between. Here the CDR3 reads CASSIFPGQGKNIQYF. DNA of the CDR3: TGTGCCAGTAGTATATTCCCTGGGCAGGGCAAAAACATTCAGTACTTC.

The chain uses TRBV19 and TRBJ2-2; TRBD1 agrees at 8 bases. CDR3 length: 15 residues. Trimming cost V 2 bases and J 2 bases; bases outside gene matches: 1. CDR1 LNHDA and CDR2 SQIVND come from the germline V gene (reference sequence). The CDR3 loop reads CASSIQGANTGELFF. The CDR3 DNA sequence: TGTGCCAGTAGTATACAGGGGGCAAACACCGGGGAGCTGTTTTTT.

The rearrangement joins TRBV13 to TRBJ1-1, with TRBD1 identical over 7 bases. Germline CDR1 reads PRHDT; CDR2 reads FYEKMQ (reference sequence). The CDR3 sequence is 14 residues long. The V gene end was trimmed by 5 bases and the J gene end by 3 bases; junction bases not matched to a gene: 6. Written as DNA, the CDR3 is TGTGCCAGCAGCCCAGGGGGATGGGACACTGAAGCTTTCTTT. This codes for CASSPGGWDTEAFF.

The chain carries TRBV4-1 and TRBJ1-2; 8 bases fit TRBD1. The germline V gene has CDR1 MGHRA and CDR2 YSYEKL. Trimming took 0 bases from V and 2 from J; bases not matched to a gene: 8. The CDR3 runs 17 residues. The CDR3 DNA reads as TGCGCCAGCAGCCAAGAAAGCGGGACAGGAGTAAACTATGGCTACACCTTC. The encoded protein is CASSQESGTGVNYGYTF.

This sequence joins TRBV5-5 and TRBJ2-5; 9 positions agree with TRBD1. The ends lost 4 bases at V and 2 bases at J; junction bases unmatched: 3. CDR1 and CDR2 (germline): SGHKS, YYEKEE (reference sequence). CDR3 length equals 14 residues. DNA of the CDR3: TGTGCCAGCAGCAGGACAGGGGTACAAGAGACCCAGTACTTC. Its translation is CASSRTGVQETQYF.

The rearrangement uses TRBV9 and TRBJ2-2; TRBD2 agrees at 8 bases. The CDR3 covers 15 residues. The trim removed 0 bases at V and 3 bases at J, leaving 1 base unmatched. Germline V gene sequence: CDR1 SGDLS, CDR2 YYNGEE. CDR3 sequence: CASSVASGYTGELFF. CDR3 DNA: TGTGCCAGCAGCGTAGCTAGCGGGTACACCGGGGAGCTGTTTTTT. Based on the CDR3 plus reference TRBV9 and TRBJ2-2, the full variable domain is DSGVTQTPKHLITATGQRVTLRCSPRSGDLSVYWYQQSLDQGLQFLIQYYNGEERAKGNILERFSAQQFPDLHSELNLSSLELGDSALYFCASSVASGYTGELFFGEGSRLTVL.

This chain uses TRBV7-3 with TRBJ2-1; the match to TRBD2 covers 9 bases. The V gene end was trimmed by 5 bases and the J gene end by 8 bases; junction bases not matched to a gene: 16. The V gene's germline CDR1 is SGHTA and CDR2 FQGTGA. The CDR3 covers 17 residues. CDR3 sequence (DNA): TGTGCCAGCAGCCCCACTCCACGAGCGGGAGGTGGGGATGAGCAGTTCTTC. Translated: CASSPTPRAGGGDEQFF.

The CDR3 DNA is TGTGCCAGCAGCTTAGAGGCCACCGGGGAGCTGTTTTTT. Protein: CASSLEATGELFF. The gene calls are TRBV5-4 and TRBJ2-2; D is unresolved. Trimming cost V 2 bases and J 4 bases, with 6 bases left between them. The CDR3 has 13 amino acids. Germline loops: CDR1 SGHNT, CDR2 YYREEE (reference sequence).

This clone was picked up one time. This chain connects TRBV5-1 to TRBJ1-5; possibly TRBD1 for D (6 bases). Germline CDR1 SGHRS, CDR2 YFSETQ. V was cut by 4 bases and J by 0 bases, with 8 bases left in between. This CDR3 spans 14 amino acids. The CDR3 DNA sequence: TGCGCCAGCAGCCGGGACAATAGCAATCAGCCCCAGCATTTT. It yields the protein CASSRDNSNQPQHF.

The chain has TRBV9 and TRBJ2-5; D might be TRBD1 (6 bases). The V gene's germline CDR1 is SGDLS and CDR2 YYNGEE. This CDR3 contains 14 residues. Deletions cut 4 bases from V and 5 bases from J, with 15 bases between. The CDR3 sequence: CASSPGQFRETQYF. The CDR3 region has the DNA TGTGCCAGCAGCCCCGGACAGTTTCGTGAGACCCAGTACTTC.

This rearrangement joins TRBV9 to TRBJ1-4; the match to TRBD1 covers 7 bases. Trimming at V came to 4 bases and at J to 8 bases, leaving 11 bases not matched to a gene. The germline V gene encodes CDR1 SGDLS and CDR2 YYNGEE. CDR3 size: 15 residues. Here the CDR3 DNA reads TGTGCCAGCAGCTCTAACCTGTGGGGACAGGAAAAACTGTTTTTT. Protein: CASSSNLWGQEKLFF.